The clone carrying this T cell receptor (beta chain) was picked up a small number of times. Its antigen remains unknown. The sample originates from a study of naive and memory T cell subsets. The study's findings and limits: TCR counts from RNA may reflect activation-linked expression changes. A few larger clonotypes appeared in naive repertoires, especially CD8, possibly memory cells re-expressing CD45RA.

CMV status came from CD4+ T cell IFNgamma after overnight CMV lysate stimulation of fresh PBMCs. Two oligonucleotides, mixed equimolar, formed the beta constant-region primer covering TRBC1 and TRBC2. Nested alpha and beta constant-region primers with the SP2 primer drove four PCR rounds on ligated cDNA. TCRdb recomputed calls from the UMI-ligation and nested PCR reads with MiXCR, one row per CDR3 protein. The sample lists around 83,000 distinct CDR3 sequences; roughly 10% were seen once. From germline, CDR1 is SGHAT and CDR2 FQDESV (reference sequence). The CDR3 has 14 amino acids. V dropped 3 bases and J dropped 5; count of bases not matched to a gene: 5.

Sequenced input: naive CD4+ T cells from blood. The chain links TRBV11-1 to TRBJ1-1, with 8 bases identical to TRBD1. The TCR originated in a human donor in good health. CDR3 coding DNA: TGTGCCAGCAGCTTTAGGACAGGGAGAACTGAAGCTTTCTTT. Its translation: CASSFRTGRTEAFF.